The 25 T cell receptor beta chains in this list originate from one sample, sequenced in a study of relationships among human T cell subsets. The T cell receptor alpha and beta CDR3 regions were amplified from mRNA by semiquantitative ARM-PCR. Exponential amplification used communal superprimers after tagged nested gene-specific primers in ARM-PCR. TCRdb itself ran the multiplex PCR reads through MiXCR, one entry per CDR3 protein. The sample carries roughly 13,000 distinct CDR3 sequences, roughly 65% recorded once. The Th1 cells were the flow-through after CD25, CD56 and CD294 bead selections. Sequences were obtained from CD4+ Th1 cells sorted from blood. The origin of the receptors is a man in his forties or fifties in good health.

J is TRBJ2-7 and V is TRBV28; D is tentatively TRBD1 or TRBD2 (6 bases each). V lost 6 bases and J lost 2, with 14 bases in between. The germline CDR1 and CDR2 sequences are MDHEN and SYDVKM. The CDR3 loop spans 14 amino acids. CDR3 nucleotide sequence: TGTGCCAGCAGGTCAGGGGAGCGGGCCTACGAGCAGTACTTC. Protein: CASRSGERAYEQYF.

The CDR3 region is CSAARSDTQYF. The CDR3 DNA sequence: TGCAGTGCTGCCCGTTCAGATACGCAGTATTTT. V gene TRBV20-1 combines with J gene TRBJ2-3; D is unclear. The germline V gene encodes CDR1 DFQATT and CDR2 SNEGSKA (reference sequence). CDR3 length: 11 residues. V was trimmed by 5 bases and J by 4 bases, leaving 7 bases between them.

CDR3 region: CASSSRGVGELFF. DNA of the CDR3: TGCGCCAGCAGCAGCAGGGGTGTCGGGGAGCTGTTTTTT. The chain is built from TRBV10-1 and TRBJ2-2; D possibly corresponds to TRBD1 (6 bases). CDR1 WNHNN and CDR2 SYGVQD come from the germline V gene (reference sequence). V was shortened by 6 bases and J by 7 bases, with 12 bases between the two germline ends. The CDR3 is 13 amino acids.

V usage is TRBV2 and J usage is TRBJ2-7, with TRBD2 identical over 9 bases. V lost 6 bases, J lost 12 bases, and 9 bases stayed unmatched. This CDR3 has 12 amino acids. Germline loops: CDR1 SNHLY, CDR2 FYNNEI. The CDR3 loop reads CASRAGTSLPYF. DNA of the CDR3: TGTGCCAGCAGGGCCGGGACTAGCCTGCCGTACTTC. Filled out from reference TRBV2 and TRBJ2-7, the complete variable domain reads EPEVTQTPSHQVTQMGQEVILRCVPISNHLYFYWYRQILGQKVEFLVSFYNNEISEKSEIFDDQFSVERPDGSNFTLKIRSTKLEDSAMYFCASRAGTSLPYFGPGTRLTVT.

The J gene is TRBJ1-1, the V gene TRBV7-9, with D tentatively TRBD1 (5 bases). This CDR3 spans 16 amino acids. V was clipped by 7 bases and J by 2 bases, with 20 bases between them. The germline gives CDR1 SEHNR, CDR2 FQNEAQ (reference sequence). The CDR3 region is CASIQSIGGVNTEAFF. In DNA form, the CDR3 reads TGTGCCAGCATCCAATCTATTGGGGGGGTAAACACTGAAGCTTTCTTT.

The chain couples TRBV19 to TRBJ2-7, with D perhaps assigned TRBD1 or TRBD2 (5 bases each). The CDR3 has 15 residues. V was clipped by 3 bases and J by 3 bases, with 15 bases between them. CDR1 is LNHDA and CDR2 is SQIVND in the germline V gene (reference sequence). This CDR3 is CASSMTGTGRYEQYF. For the CDR3, the DNA is TGTGCCAGTAGTATGACCGGGACGGGCCGCTACGAGCAGTACTTC.

This rearrangement joins TRBV12-3 or TRBV12-4 to TRBJ2-3; 9 bases agree with TRBD1. This CDR3 has 15 amino acids. V shed 7 bases, J shed 4 bases, and the junction held 9 bases outside the gene matches. In DNA, the CDR3 is TGTGCCAGCAACCCGGGACAGGGTCGGGCAGATACGCAGTATTTT. Protein product: CASNPGQGRADTQYF.

V and J are TRBV20-1 and TRBJ2-3, with TRBD2 matching over 8 bases. From germline, CDR1 is DFQATT and CDR2 SNEGSKA (reference sequence). CDR3 length: 16 amino acids. V dropped 0 bases and J dropped 2; count of bases not matched to a gene: 7. DNA of the CDR3: TGCAGTGCTAGAGAATCTAGCGGGCGCGACACAGATACGCAGTATTTT. Translation gives CSARESSGRDTDTQYF.

Here the CDR3 reads CASSQENAPRAGYTF. Written as DNA, the CDR3 is TGTGCCAGCAGCCAAGAAAACGCACCACGGGCTGGCTACACCTTC. The chain has TRBV4-2 and TRBJ1-2, with D uncertain. Germline CDR1 is LGHNA and CDR2 is YNFKEQ. The CDR3 sequence is 15 residues long. V shed 0 bases and J shed 7 bases, with 15 bases lying between them.

This sequence joins TRBV4-1 and TRBJ1-2; TRBD1 is a possible D gene (5 bases). Trimming took off 6 bases at V and 5 bases at J, with 13 bases between the two ends. CDR1 and CDR2 (germline): MGHRA, YSYEKL. This CDR3 has 13 amino acids. The CDR3 loop is CASSPDGGYGYTF. The CDR3, as DNA: TGCGCCAGCAGTCCGGATGGGGGGTATGGCTACACCTTC.

This clonotype was seen once. The chain uses TRBV28 and TRBJ1-2; D is undetermined. Germline CDR1 is MDHEN and CDR2 is SYDVKM. The CDR3 sequence is 11 residues long. V lost 4 bases, J lost 2 bases, and 2 bases lay in between. The CDR3, as DNA: TGTGCCAGCAGTTCGAACTATGGCTACACCTTC. This codes for CASSSNYGYTF.

CDR3 protein: CASSLDRALNTEAFF. CDR3 coding DNA: TGTGCCAGCAGCTTAGATCGGGCACTGAACACTGAAGCTTTCTTT. J is TRBJ1-1 and V is TRBV11-2; D is unresolved. V lost 0 bases, J lost 0 bases, and 8 bases lay in between. The CDR3 spans 15 residues. Germline assignment: CDR1 SGHAT and CDR2 FQNNGV.

In its sample, this clonotype is medium-sized (0.01 to 0.1%). This sequence joins TRBV4-1 and TRBJ1-3; the D is unclear. Trimming removed 1 base from V and 0 bases from J, with 10 bases in between. The CDR3 runs to 16 residues. Germline V lookup: CDR1 MGHRA, CDR2 YSYEKL. CDR3 sequence reads: CASSQGLPSSGNTIYF. The CDR3 DNA follows: TGCGCCAGCAGCCAAGGTTTACCTAGCTCTGGAAACACCATATATTTT.

This chain uses TRBV12-3 or TRBV12-4 with TRBJ1-2, with D unclear. The V and J ends lost 5 bases and 0 bases respectively, with 4 bases between them. This CDR3 is built from 12 residues. The CDR3 DNA reads as TGTGCCAGCAGTCAAACTAACTATGGCTACACCTTC. This sequence encodes CASSQTNYGYTF.

The chain links TRBV4-2 to TRBJ1-2; D gene uncertain. The CDR3 totals 15 residues. Germline V lookup: CDR1 LGHNA, CDR2 YNFKEQ. With 1 base removed from V and 3 bases from J, the gap between germline ends came to 12 bases. CDR3 amino acids: CASSQAYGVDYGYTF. The DNA for the CDR3 is TGTGCCAGCAGCCAAGCATATGGGGTCGACTATGGCTACACCTTC.

The rearrangement joins TRBV6-2 or TRBV6-3 to TRBJ2-1; D uncertain. The CDR3 loop spans 13 amino acids. Germline loops: CDR1 MNHEY, CDR2 SVGEGT. V lost 6 bases, J lost 2 bases, and 8 bases lay in between. The CDR3: CASSRVPYNEQFF. The CDR3 bases are TGTGCCAGCAGCCGAGTCCCCTACAATGAGCAGTTCTTC.

This clonotype was counted only a few times. The chain carries TRBV11-2 and TRBJ2-7; the D is unclear. Germline V gene data show CDR1 as SGHAT and CDR2 as FQNNGV. Trimming left V 1 base short and J 3 bases short, with 10 bases between. CDR3 length equals 14 residues. In DNA form, the CDR3 reads TGTGCCAGCAGCTTAGGACCGACCTTCTACGAGCAGTACTTC. Protein sequence: CASSLGPTFYEQYF.

This rearrangement joins TRBV14 to TRBJ2-1; D remains unclear. CDR1 is SGHDN and CDR2 is FVKESK in the germline V gene. The CDR3 spans 15 residues. Trimming took off 4 bases at V and 6 bases at J, with 16 bases between the two ends. CDR3 region: CASSREVGFGNEQFF. CDR3 in DNA: TGTGCCAGCAGCCGCGAGGTAGGGTTCGGCAATGAGCAGTTCTTC.

The chain combines TRBV30 with TRBJ2-7, with 10 bases identical to TRBD2. The CDR3 sequence is 14 residues long. The germline gives CDR1 GTSNPN, CDR2 SVGIG (reference sequence). J lost 4 bases, V lost 1 base, and 4 bases had no gene match. DNA for the CDR3: TGTGCCTGGAGTGGGAGCGGGAGGGAGTACGAGCAGTACTTC. It encodes CAWSGSGREYEQYF.

The chain has TRBV20-1 and TRBJ2-1, with D possibly matching TRBD1 (6 bases). The CDR3 totals 14 residues. Trimming pared 5 bases from V and 1 base from J, leaving 12 bases between. Per germline, CDR1 DFQATT and CDR2 SNEGSKA (reference sequence). The CDR3 sequence: CSAQQGKSYNEQFF. DNA for the CDR3: TGCAGTGCTCAACAGGGTAAATCCTACAATGAGCAGTTCTTC.

Only a few counts were recorded for this clonotype. The chain joins TRBV11-2 to TRBJ1-1; D uncertain. The CDR3 spans 13 residues. Trimming removed 5 bases at V and 4 bases at J, with 11 bases between. Germline V gene sequence: CDR1 SGHAT, CDR2 FQNNGV. For the CDR3, the DNA is TGTGCCAGCAGCCTCGACGCCGGCACTGAAGCTTTCTTT. This encodes CASSLDAGTEAFF.

The V gene is TRBV28, the J gene TRBJ2-5; weak D call: TRBD1 (6 bases). Germline CDR1 and CDR2: MDHEN and SYDVKM. This CDR3 spans 13 amino acids. The ends were cut back, 5 bases at V and 2 bases at J, with 9 bases in the middle. CDR3 nucleotide sequence: TGTGCCAGCAGTCCCCAGGGGCAAGAGACCCAGTACTTC. Translation gives CASSPQGQETQYF. The whole variable domain, filled in from reference TRBV28 and TRBJ2-5, reads DVKVTQSSRYLVKRTGEKVFLECVQDMDHENMFWYRQDPGLGLRLIYFSYDVKMKEKGDIPEGYSVSREKKERFSLILESASTNQTSMYLCASSPQGQETQYFGPGTRLLVL.

This chain links TRBV20-1 with TRBJ2-7, with a tentative D call TRBD1 (6 bases). The V and J ends lost 1 base and 0 bases respectively, with 13 bases between them. The CDR3 consists of 15 residues. The V gene's germline CDR1 is DFQATT and CDR2 SNEGSKA (reference sequence). The CDR3 sequence: CSARGSRGNSYEQYF. DNA for the CDR3: TGCAGTGCTAGAGGTTCGAGGGGGAACTCCTACGAGCAGTACTTC.

This clonotype counts as medium-sized. The V gene is TRBV11-1, the J gene TRBJ2-1; D remains unclear. Germline CDR1 is SGHAT and CDR2 is FQDESV (reference sequence). V was cut by 3 bases and J by 5 bases, with 2 bases left in between. This CDR3 is built from 11 residues. CDR3 residues: CASSFDNEQFF. In nucleotides, the CDR3 is TGTGCCAGCAGCTTTGACAATGAGCAGTTCTTC.

V usage is TRBV19 and J usage is TRBJ2-5; 12 bases match TRBD2. This CDR3 region has 14 residues. The germline CDR1 and CDR2 sequences are LNHDA and SQIVND (reference sequence). J gave up 3 bases and V 8 bases, and 4 bases lay outside the gene matches. The CDR3 DNA reads TGTGCCAGTCCCGGACTAGCGGGGAAAGAGACCCAGTACTTC. Protein sequence: CASPGLAGKETQYF.